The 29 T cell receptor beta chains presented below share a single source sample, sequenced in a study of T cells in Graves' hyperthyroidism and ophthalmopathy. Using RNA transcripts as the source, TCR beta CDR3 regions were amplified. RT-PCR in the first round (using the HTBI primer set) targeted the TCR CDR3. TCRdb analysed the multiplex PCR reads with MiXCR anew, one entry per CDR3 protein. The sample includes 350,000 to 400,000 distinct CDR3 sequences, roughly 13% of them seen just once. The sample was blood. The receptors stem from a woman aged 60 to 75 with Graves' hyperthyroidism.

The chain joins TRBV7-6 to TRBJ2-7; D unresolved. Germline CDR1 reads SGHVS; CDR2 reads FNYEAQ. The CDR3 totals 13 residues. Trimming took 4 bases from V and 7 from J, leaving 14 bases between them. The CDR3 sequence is CASSSRVGQEQYF. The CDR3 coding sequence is TGTGCCAGCAGCTCTAGGGTTGGGCAGGAGCAGTACTTC.

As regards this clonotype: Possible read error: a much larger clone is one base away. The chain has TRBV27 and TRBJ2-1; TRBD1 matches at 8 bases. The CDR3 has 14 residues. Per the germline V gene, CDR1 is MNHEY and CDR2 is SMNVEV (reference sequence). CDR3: CASKGQENYNGQFF. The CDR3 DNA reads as TGTGCCAGCAAGGGACAGGAAAACTACAATGGGCAGTTCTTC.

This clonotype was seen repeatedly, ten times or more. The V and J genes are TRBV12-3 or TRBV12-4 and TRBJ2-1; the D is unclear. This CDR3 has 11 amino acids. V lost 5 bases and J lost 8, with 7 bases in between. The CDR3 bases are TGTGCCAGCAGTAGTGGCTATGAGCAGTTCTTC. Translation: CASSSGYEQFF.

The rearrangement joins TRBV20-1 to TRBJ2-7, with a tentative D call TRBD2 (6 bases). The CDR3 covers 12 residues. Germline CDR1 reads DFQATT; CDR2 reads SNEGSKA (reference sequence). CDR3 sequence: CGALAETYEQYF. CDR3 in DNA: TGCGGGGCACTAGCAGAAACTTACGAGCAGTACTTC.

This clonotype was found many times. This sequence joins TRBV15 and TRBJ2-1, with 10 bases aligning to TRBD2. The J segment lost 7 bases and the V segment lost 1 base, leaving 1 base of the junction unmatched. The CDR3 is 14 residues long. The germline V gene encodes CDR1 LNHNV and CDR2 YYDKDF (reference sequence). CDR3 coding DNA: TGTGCCACCAGCAGAGCGACTAGCGGGAATGAGCAGTTCTTC. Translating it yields CATSRATSGNEQFF.

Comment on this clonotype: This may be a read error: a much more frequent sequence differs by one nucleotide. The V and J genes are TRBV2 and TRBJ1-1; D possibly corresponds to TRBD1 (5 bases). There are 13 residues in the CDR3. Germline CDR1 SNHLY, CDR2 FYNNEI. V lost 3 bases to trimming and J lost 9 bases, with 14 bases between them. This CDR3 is CASSDPDKGQAFF. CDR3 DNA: TGTGCCAGCAGTGACCCGGACAAGGGGCAAGCTTTCTTT. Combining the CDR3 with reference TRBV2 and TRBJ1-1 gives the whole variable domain EPEVTQTPSHQVTQMGQEVILRCVPISNHLYFYWYRQILGQKVEFLVSFYNNEISEKSEIFDDQFSVERPDGSNFTLKIRSTKLEDSAMYFCASSDPDKGQAFFGQGTRLTVV.

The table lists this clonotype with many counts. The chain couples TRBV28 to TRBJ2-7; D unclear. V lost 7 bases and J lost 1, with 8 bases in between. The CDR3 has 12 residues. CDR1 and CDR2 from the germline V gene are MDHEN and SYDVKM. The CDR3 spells CASTRTSYEQYF. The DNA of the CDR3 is TGTGCCAGCACCAGAACGTCCTACGAGCAGTACTTC. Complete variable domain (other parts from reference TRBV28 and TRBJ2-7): DVKVTQSSRYLVKRTGEKVFLECVQDMDHENMFWYRQDPGLGLRLIYFSYDVKMKEKGDIPEGYSVSREKKERFSLILESASTNQTSMYLCASTRTSYEQYFGPGTRLTVT.

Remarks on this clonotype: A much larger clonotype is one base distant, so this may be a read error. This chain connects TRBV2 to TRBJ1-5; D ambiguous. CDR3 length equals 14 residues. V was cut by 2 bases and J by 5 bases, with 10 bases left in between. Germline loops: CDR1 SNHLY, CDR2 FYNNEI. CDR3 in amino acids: CASSEPGSYQPQHF. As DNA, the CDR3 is TGTGCCAGCAGTGAACCCGGTTCCTATCAGCCCCAGCATTTT.

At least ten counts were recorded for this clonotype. CDR3 sequence reads: CASSLFGAGGEQFF. CDR3 sequence (DNA): TGTGCCAGCAGCTTATTCGGAGCGGGAGGAGAGCAGTTCTTC. The rearrangement links TRBV7-9 to TRBJ2-1; TRBD2 aligns across 9 bases. This CDR3 comprises 14 residues. The V and J ends lost 2 bases and 10 bases, in that order; junction bases with no gene match: 6. Germline loops: CDR1 SEHNR, CDR2 FQNEAQ (reference sequence).

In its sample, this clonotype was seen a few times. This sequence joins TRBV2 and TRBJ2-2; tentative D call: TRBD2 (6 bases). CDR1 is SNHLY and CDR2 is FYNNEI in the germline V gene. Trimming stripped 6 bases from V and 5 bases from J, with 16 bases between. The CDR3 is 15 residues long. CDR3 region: CASRETEGITGELFF. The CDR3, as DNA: TGTGCCAGCAGGGAGACGGAGGGAATTACCGGGGAGCTGTTTTTT. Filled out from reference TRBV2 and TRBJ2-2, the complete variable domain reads EPEVTQTPSHQVTQMGQEVILRCVPISNHLYFYWYRQILGQKVEFLVSFYNNEISEKSEIFDDQFSVERPDGSNFTLKIRSTKLEDSAMYFCASRETEGITGELFFGEGSRLTVL.

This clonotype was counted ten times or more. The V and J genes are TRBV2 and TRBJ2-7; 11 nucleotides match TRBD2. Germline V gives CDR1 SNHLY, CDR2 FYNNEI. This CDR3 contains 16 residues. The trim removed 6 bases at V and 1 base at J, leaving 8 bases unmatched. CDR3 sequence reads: CASRGGLADKSYEQYF. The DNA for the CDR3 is TGTGCCAGCAGGGGGGGACTAGCGGATAAGTCCTACGAGCAGTACTTC. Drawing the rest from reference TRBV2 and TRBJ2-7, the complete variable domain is EPEVTQTPSHQVTQMGQEVILRCVPISNHLYFYWYRQILGQKVEFLVSFYNNEISEKSEIFDDQFSVERPDGSNFTLKIRSTKLEDSAMYFCASRGGLADKSYEQYFGPGTRLTVT.

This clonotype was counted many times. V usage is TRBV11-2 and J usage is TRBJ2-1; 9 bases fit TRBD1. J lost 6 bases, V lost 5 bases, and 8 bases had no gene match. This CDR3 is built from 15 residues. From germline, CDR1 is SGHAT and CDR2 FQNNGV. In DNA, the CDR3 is TGTGCCAGCAGCACGTACAGGGGGCTCGGCAATGAGCAGTTCTTC. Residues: CASSTYRGLGNEQFF.

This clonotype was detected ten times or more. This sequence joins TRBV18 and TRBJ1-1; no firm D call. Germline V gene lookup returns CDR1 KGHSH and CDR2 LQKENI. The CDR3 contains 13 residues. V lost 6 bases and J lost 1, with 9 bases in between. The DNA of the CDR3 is TGTGCCAGCTCCGCAGACCCGAACACTGAAGCTTTCTTT. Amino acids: CASSADPNTEAFF.

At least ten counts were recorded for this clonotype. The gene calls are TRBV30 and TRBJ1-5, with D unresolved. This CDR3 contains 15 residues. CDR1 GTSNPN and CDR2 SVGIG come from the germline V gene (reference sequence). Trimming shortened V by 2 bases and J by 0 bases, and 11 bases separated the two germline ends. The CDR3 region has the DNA TGTGCCTGGAGTCCAACACGTTATAGCAATCAGCCCCAGCATTTT. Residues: CAWSPTRYSNQPQHF.

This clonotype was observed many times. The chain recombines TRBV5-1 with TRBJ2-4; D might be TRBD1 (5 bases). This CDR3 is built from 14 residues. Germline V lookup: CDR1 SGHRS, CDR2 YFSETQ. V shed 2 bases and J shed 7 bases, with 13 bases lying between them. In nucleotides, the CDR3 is TGCGCCAGCAGCTTTAGTGAAGGGGCGAACATTCAGTACTTC. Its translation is CASSFSEGANIQYF.

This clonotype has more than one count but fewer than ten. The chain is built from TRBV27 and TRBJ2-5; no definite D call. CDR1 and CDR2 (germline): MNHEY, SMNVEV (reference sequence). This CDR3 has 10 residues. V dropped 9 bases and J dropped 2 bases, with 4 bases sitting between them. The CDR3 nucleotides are TGTGCCAGTAGGCAAGAGACCCAGTACTTC. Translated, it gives CASRQETQYF.

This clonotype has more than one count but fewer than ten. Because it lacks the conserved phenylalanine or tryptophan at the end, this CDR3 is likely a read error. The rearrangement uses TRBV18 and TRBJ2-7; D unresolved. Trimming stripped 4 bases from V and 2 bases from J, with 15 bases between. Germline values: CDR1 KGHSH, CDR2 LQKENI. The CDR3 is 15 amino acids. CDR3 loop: CASSRLGSDPYEQYL. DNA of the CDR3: TGTGCCAGCTCACGCTTGGGCAGTGATCCCTACGAGCAGTACCTC.

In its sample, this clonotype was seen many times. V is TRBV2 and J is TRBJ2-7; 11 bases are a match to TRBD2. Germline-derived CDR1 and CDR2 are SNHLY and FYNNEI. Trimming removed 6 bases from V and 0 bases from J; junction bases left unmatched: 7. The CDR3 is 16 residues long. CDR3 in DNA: TGTGCCAGCAGGGATAGACTAGCGGGAACCTCCTACGAGCAGTACTTC. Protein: CASRDRLAGTSYEQYF.

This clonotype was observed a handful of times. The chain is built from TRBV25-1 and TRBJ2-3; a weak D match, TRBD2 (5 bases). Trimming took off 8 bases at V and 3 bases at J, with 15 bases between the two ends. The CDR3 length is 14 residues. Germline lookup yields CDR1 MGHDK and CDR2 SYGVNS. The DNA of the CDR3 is TGTGCCAGCGCAGAGGGATATAGTACAGATACGCAGTATTTT. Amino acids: CASAEGYSTDTQYF.

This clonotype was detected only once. The CDR3 nucleotides read TGTGCCAGCAGCTTAGAGGGGGGACTAGCGGGAGGTCTAAGGTTCTTC. This sequence encodes CASSLEGGLAGGLRFF. This rearrangement joins TRBV7-8 to TRBJ2-1; the match to TRBD2 covers 15 bases. CDR1 is SGHVS, CDR2 FQNEAQ, per germline. With 1 base clipped from V and 15 bases from J, the junction kept 10 bases outside the gene matches. The CDR3 spans 16 residues.

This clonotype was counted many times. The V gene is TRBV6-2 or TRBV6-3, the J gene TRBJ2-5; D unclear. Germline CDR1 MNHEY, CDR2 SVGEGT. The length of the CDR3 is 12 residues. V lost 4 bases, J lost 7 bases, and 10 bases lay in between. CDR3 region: CASSWTSVTQYF. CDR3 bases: TGTGCCAGCAGTTGGACCTCGGTGACCCAGTACTTC.

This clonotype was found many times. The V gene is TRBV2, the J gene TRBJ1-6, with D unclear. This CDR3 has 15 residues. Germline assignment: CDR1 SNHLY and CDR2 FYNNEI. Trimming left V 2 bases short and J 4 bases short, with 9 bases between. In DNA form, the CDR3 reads TGTGCCAGCAGTGAAAGCAGGTCTTATAATTCACCCCTCCACTTT. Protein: CASSESRSYNSPLHF.

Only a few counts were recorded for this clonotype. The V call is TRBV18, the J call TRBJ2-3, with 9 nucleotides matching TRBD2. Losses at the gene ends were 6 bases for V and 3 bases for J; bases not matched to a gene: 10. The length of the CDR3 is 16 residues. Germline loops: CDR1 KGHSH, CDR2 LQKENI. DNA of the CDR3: TGTGCCAGCTCCCCCCCAGTAGCGGGAGAGACAGATACGCAGTATTTT. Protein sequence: CASSPPVAGETDTQYF.

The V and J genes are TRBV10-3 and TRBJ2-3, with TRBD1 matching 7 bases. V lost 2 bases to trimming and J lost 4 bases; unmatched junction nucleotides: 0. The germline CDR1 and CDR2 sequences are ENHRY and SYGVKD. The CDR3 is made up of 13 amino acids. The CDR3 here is CAISEGQADTQYF. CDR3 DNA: TGTGCCATCAGTGAGGGACAGGCAGATACGCAGTATTTT.

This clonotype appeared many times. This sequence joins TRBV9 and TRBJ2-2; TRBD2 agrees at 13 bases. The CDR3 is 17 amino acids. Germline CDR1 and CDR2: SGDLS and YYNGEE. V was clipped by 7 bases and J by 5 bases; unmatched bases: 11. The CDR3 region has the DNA TGTGCCAGCGGACAAGGACTAGCGGGAGTGGGGACCGGGGAGCTGTTTTTT. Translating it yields CASGQGLAGVGTGELFF. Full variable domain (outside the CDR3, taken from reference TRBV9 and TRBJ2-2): DSGVTQTPKHLITATGQRVTLRCSPRSGDLSVYWYQQSLDQGLQFLIQYYNGEERAKGNILERFSAQQFPDLHSELNLSSLELGDSALYFCASGQGLAGVGTGELFFGEGSRLTVL.

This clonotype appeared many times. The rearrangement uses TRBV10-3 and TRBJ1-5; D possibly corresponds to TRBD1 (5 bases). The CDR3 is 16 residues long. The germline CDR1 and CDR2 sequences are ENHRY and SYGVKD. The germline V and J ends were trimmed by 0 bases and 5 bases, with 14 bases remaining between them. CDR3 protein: CAISESPGKGDQPQHF. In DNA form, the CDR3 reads TGTGCCATCAGTGAGTCGCCAGGGAAAGGGGATCAGCCCCAGCATTTT.

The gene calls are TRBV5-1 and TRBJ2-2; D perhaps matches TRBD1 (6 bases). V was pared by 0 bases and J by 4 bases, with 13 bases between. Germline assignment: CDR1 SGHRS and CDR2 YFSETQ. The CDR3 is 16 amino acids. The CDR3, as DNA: TGCGCCAGCAGCTTGGAGTGGGGGCTGGGCACCGGGGAGCTGTTTTTT. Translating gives CASSLEWGLGTGELFF.

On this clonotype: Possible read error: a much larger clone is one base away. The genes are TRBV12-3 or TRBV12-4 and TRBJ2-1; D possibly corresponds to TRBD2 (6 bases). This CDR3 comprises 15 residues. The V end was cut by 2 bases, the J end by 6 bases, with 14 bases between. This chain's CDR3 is CASSLLAMGPNEQFF. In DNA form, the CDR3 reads TGTGCCAGCAGTTTACTAGCGATGGGCCCCAATGAGCAGTTCTTC.

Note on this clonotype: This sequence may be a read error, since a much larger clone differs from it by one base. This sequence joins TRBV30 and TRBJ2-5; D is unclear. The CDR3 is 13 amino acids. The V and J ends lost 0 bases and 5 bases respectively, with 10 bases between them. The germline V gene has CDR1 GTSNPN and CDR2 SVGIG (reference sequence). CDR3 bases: TGTGCCTGGAGTGTTAGTAGTTTTGAGACCCAGTACTTC. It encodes CAWSVSSFETQYF.